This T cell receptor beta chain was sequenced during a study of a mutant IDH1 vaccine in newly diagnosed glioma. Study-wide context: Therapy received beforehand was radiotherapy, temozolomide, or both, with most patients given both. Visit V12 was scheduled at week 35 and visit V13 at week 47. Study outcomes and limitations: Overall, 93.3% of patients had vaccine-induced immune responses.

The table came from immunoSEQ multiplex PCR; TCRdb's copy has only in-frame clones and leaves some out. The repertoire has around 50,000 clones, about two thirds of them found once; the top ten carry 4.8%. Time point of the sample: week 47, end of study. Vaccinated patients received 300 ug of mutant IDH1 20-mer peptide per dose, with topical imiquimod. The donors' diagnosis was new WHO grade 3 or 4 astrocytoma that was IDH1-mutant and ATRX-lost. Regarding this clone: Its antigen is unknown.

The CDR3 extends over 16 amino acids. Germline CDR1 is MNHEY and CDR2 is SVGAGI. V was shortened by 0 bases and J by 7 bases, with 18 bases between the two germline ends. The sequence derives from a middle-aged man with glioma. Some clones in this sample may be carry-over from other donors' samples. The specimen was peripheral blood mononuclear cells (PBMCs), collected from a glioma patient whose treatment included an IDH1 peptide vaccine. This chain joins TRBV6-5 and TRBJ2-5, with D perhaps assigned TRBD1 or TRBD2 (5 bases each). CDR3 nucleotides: TGTGCCAGCAGTTACTCGAATGGACGAGGGGTGGTGACCCAGTACTTC. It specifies CASSYSNGRGVVTQYF.